The 23 T cell receptor beta chains in this list originate from one sample, sequenced in a study of T cell repertoires in cytomegalovirus infection. These receptors have no known antigen. MiXCR was run by TCRdb on the reads, yielding one entry per CDR3 protein. The sample contains under 95,000 distinct CDR3 sequences, under 55% of which appear only once. Specimen: CD8+ T cells from cultured PBMCs, collected from culture after CMV antigen stimulation. These receptors came from a human donor in good health (CMV status not recorded). Some clones in this sample may be carry-over from other donors' samples.

The rearrangement links TRBV10-3 to TRBJ1-1; D is possibly TRBD1 (6 bases). The CDR3 loop spans 14 amino acids. Germline V gene sequence: CDR1 ENHRY, CDR2 SYGVKD. V was pared by 8 bases and J by 0 bases, with 13 bases between. In DNA, the CDR3 is TGTGCCATCGGCGCTGGACAGCTGAACACTGAAGCTTTCTTT. Translation: CAIGAGQLNTEAFF.

Here the CDR3 reads CSARDVAGAYNEQFF. In DNA form, the CDR3 reads TGCAGTGCTAGAGATGTAGCGGGAGCCTACAATGAGCAGTTCTTC. The chain joins TRBV20-1 to TRBJ2-1, with 9 bases lining up with TRBD2. The ends lost 0 bases at V and 2 bases at J; junction bases unmatched: 2. The CDR3 is made up of 15 amino acids. Per germline, CDR1 DFQATT and CDR2 SNEGSKA (reference sequence).

The chain carries TRBV12-5 and TRBJ2-2, with 9 nucleotides matching TRBD1. The CDR3 sequence is 17 residues long. The germline V gene has CDR1 LGHNT and CDR2 FRNRAP. V shed 0 bases and J 3 bases; nucleotides not matched to a gene: 5. CDR3 in amino acids: CASGLVTGGGDTGELFF. The DNA of the CDR3 is TGTGCTAGTGGTTTGGTGACAGGGGGTGGGGACACCGGGGAGCTGTTTTTT.

The chain carries TRBV19 and TRBJ2-1, with D tentatively TRBD2 (6 bases). This CDR3 has 14 amino acids. From germline, CDR1 is LNHDA and CDR2 SQIVND (reference sequence). Trimming removed 3 bases from V and 7 bases from J, with 13 bases in between. The CDR3 coding sequence is TGTGCCAGTAGTATTGGCTATCGGGGGAATGAGCAGTTCTTC. Translation: CASSIGYRGNEQFF.

V is TRBV7-8 and J is TRBJ1-5; TRBD1 matches 7 bases. With V trimmed by 5 bases and J by 6 bases, 13 bases remained unmatched. The CDR3 extends over 16 amino acids. Germline CDR1 SGHVS, CDR2 FQNEAQ. The CDR3 loop reads CASSPTSGGGRQPQHF. The CDR3 nucleotides read TGTGCCAGCAGCCCTACCTCAGGGGGTGGCCGTCAGCCCCAGCATTTT.

The genes are TRBV27 and TRBJ2-1, with 8 bases lining up with TRBD2. V shed 3 bases and J 0 bases; nucleotides not matched to a gene: 4. The CDR3 sequence is 16 residues long. Germline V gives CDR1 MNHEY, CDR2 SMNVEV (reference sequence). In DNA, the CDR3 is TGTGCCAGCAGTTTGGGGCGGGGGGCCTCCTACAATGAGCAGTTCTTC. This translates into CASSLGRGASYNEQFF.

The chain recombines TRBV5-5 with TRBJ1-1, with D possibly matching TRBD1 (5 bases). Germline CDR1 reads SGHKS; CDR2 reads YYEKEE (reference sequence). CDR3 length equals 17 residues. V was shortened by 4 bases and J by 1 base, with 20 bases between the two germline ends. The CDR3 region is CASSPFGVGGTNTEAFF. The CDR3 DNA reads as TGTGCCAGCAGCCCCTTTGGGGTGGGGGGTACGAACACTGAAGCTTTCTTT.

This clonotype was seen many times. The V call is TRBV7-2, the J call TRBJ1-5; D perhaps matches TRBD1 (5 bases). The V end lost 3 bases, the J end lost 5 bases, and 17 bases lay between the germline ends. The V gene's germline CDR1 is SGHTA and CDR2 FQGNSA. This CDR3 region has 16 residues. The CDR3 sequence is CASSLDYQGGHQPQHF. The CDR3 nucleotides read TGTGCCAGCAGCTTGGATTACCAGGGCGGTCATCAGCCCCAGCATTTT.

The chain couples TRBV29-1 to TRBJ1-1, with 12 bases lining up with TRBD1. Looked up from germline, CDR1 is SQVTM and CDR2 is ANQGSEA. V lost 6 bases to trimming and J lost 7 bases; unmatched junction nucleotides: 15. The CDR3 totals 16 residues. The CDR3 loop reads CSVTTGTGGRGNEAFF. In nucleotides, the CDR3 is TGCAGCGTGACTACCGGGACAGGGGGCCGTGGCAATGAAGCTTTCTTT.

The gene calls are TRBV14 and TRBJ2-1; no firm D call. The germline gives CDR1 SGHDN, CDR2 FVKESK. CDR3 length: 18 residues. V dropped 1 base and J dropped 0 bases, with 16 bases sitting between them. The chain's CDR3 is CASSQVKIGPISYNEQFF. The DNA of the CDR3 is TGTGCCAGCAGCCAAGTCAAAATCGGTCCGATCTCCTACAATGAGCAGTTCTTC. Together with reference TRBV14 and TRBJ2-1, the CDR3 gives the full variable domain: EAGVTQFPSHSVIEKGQTVTLRCDPISGHDNLYWYRRVMGKEIKFLLHFVKESKQDESGMPNNRFLAERTGGTYSTLKVQPAELEDSGVYFCASSQVKIGPISYNEQFFGPGTRLTVL.

The rearrangement joins TRBV7-8 to TRBJ2-7, with 9 bases matching TRBD2. The length of the CDR3 is 15 residues. The germline V gene has CDR1 SGHVS and CDR2 FQNEAQ. With 1 base clipped from V and 1 base from J, the junction kept 2 bases outside the gene matches. CDR3 residues: CASSLVAGGSYEQYF. In DNA, the CDR3 is TGTGCCAGCAGCTTAGTGGCGGGAGGGTCCTACGAGCAGTACTTC.

This chain joins TRBV27 and TRBJ2-6, with D hard to call. The ends were cut back, 3 bases at V and 0 bases at J, with 15 bases in the middle. There are 18 residues in the CDR3. The germline CDR1 and CDR2 sequences are MNHEY and SMNVEV (reference sequence). This CDR3 reads CASSFNAGPPSGANVLTF. CDR3 sequence (DNA): TGTGCCAGCAGTTTTAATGCAGGACCCCCCTCTGGGGCCAACGTCCTGACTTTC.

This clonotype was seen a few times. The J gene is TRBJ2-6, the V gene TRBV7-2, with 10 bases identical to TRBD1. The V and J ends lost 5 bases and 0 bases, in that order; junction bases with no gene match: 13. The germline V gene has CDR1 SGHTA and CDR2 FQGNSA. The CDR3 is 20 amino acids. The CDR3 nucleotides read TGTGCCAGCAGCCCATATCGACAGGGGGCTGTGAGCTCTGGGGCCAACGTCCTGACTTTC. The encoded protein is CASSPYRQGAVSSGANVLTF.

The V gene is TRBV27, the J gene TRBJ1-6; D unresolved. Per the germline V gene, CDR1 is MNHEY and CDR2 is SMNVEV (reference sequence). The CDR3 loop spans 12 amino acids. Trimming stripped 5 bases from V and 9 bases from J, with 8 bases between. CDR3 sequence (DNA): TGTGCCAGCAGTCGCTCGCGTTCACCCCTCCACTTT. It specifies CASSRSRSPLHF.

A few counts support this clonotype. The V gene is TRBV19, the J gene TRBJ2-1; the D is unclear. Trimming took 5 bases from V and 5 from J, leaving 10 bases between them. Germline V gives CDR1 LNHDA, CDR2 SQIVND (reference sequence). CDR3 length: 13 residues. CDR3 region: CASSLSGNNEQFF. CDR3 in DNA: TGTGCCAGTAGTTTGTCCGGTAACAATGAGCAGTTCTTC.

The V gene is TRBV11-2, the J gene TRBJ2-7; 7 nucleotides match TRBD2. The CDR3 extends over 19 amino acids. The ends lost 0 bases at V and 6 bases at J; junction bases unmatched: 20. The germline CDR1 and CDR2 sequences are SGHAT and FQNNGV. The CDR3 DNA is TGTGCCAGCAGCTTAGATGGGCTAAGATGGACCGGGGGGTCCGGCGAGCAGTACTTC. This codes for CASSLDGLRWTGGSGEQYF.

The V call is TRBV6-5, the J call TRBJ1-3, with 9 bases fitting TRBD1. Germline V gene data show CDR1 as MNHEY and CDR2 as SVGAGI. The V gene end was trimmed by 6 bases and the J gene end by 8 bases; junction bases not matched to a gene: 23. The CDR3 loop spans 19 amino acids. CDR3 amino acids: CASSPDRGYISKGVDTIYF. CDR3 in DNA: TGTGCCAGCAGCCCTGACAGGGGGTACATCAGCAAGGGAGTGGACACCATATATTTT.

A single count supports this clonotype. The V gene is TRBV15, the J gene TRBJ2-1; D unclear. The length of the CDR3 is 13 residues. Germline-derived CDR1 and CDR2 are LNHNV and YYDKDF (reference sequence). V lost 1 base to trimming and J lost 4 bases, with 5 bases between them. CDR3 protein: CATSRARYNEQFF. The CDR3 DNA reads TGTGCCACCAGCAGAGCCAGGTACAATGAGCAGTTCTTC.

The chain's CDR3 is CASSQIPLQGARVYEQYF. The CDR3 nucleotides read TGTGCCAGCAGCCAAATCCCCCTACAGGGGGCGCGGGTCTACGAGCAGTACTTC. The rearrangement links TRBV4-2 to TRBJ2-7, with 9 bases fitting TRBD1. Germline V gene data show CDR1 as LGHNA and CDR2 as YNFKEQ. This CDR3 is 18 amino acids long. V dropped 2 bases and J dropped 3; count of bases not matched to a gene: 14.

The rearrangement links TRBV6-4 to TRBJ2-3, with D uncertain. Deletions cut 0 bases from V and 1 base from J, with 8 bases between. The CDR3 has 15 residues. The V gene's germline CDR1 is MRHNA and CDR2 SNTAGT. DNA for the CDR3: TGTGCCAGCAGTGACTCGGGTGGTGGCACAGATACGCAGTATTTT. Its protein product is CASSDSGGGTDTQYF.

The chain joins TRBV27 to TRBJ1-4; TRBD1 aligns across 7 bases. In germline, CDR1 is MNHEY, CDR2 SMNVEV (reference sequence). The CDR3 length is 13 residues. The trim removed 5 bases at V and 11 bases at J, leaving 8 bases unmatched. The CDR3 nucleotides are TGTGCCAGCAGTGTAAACAGGGGACACAAACTGTTTTTT. Protein: CASSVNRGHKLFF.

This chain links TRBV7-9 with TRBJ2-1, with D perhaps matching TRBD2 (5 bases). The V end was cut by 4 bases, the J end by 6 bases, with 16 bases between. The CDR3 contains 15 residues. The V gene's germline CDR1 is SEHNR and CDR2 FQNEAQ (reference sequence). CDR3 loop: CASSSPRFLANEQFF. As DNA, the CDR3 is TGTGCCAGCAGCTCCCCGAGATTTCTAGCCAATGAGCAGTTCTTC.

This clonotype was picked up one time. The chain employs TRBV6-6 and TRBJ2-7, with D possibly matching TRBD1 (6 bases). CDR1 MNHNY and CDR2 SVGAGI come from the germline V gene (reference sequence). V lost 4 bases, J lost 2 bases, and 12 bases lay in between. This CDR3 contains 14 residues. The CDR3 loop reads CASSSRTATYEQYF. In nucleotides, the CDR3 is TGTGCCAGCAGTTCGCGGACAGCCACCTACGAGCAGTACTTC.